Below, 24 T cell receptor beta chains from the same sample are listed, as sequenced in a study of OX40 agonist ivuxolimab in advanced cancers. Sequenced by immunoSEQ multiplex PCR; TCRdb stores in-frame clones only, minus some. Here the sample spans 76,000 or so clones, 65% to 90% being singletons. This specimen consisted of CD4+ or CD8+ T cells sorted from blood, obtained in a trial of the OX40 agonist ivuxolimab. These TCRs come from an adult with an advanced solid tumor such as melanoma, head and neck, liver or kidney cancer.

The CDR3 sequence is CASSLGRPKTQYF. For the CDR3, the DNA is TGTGCCAGCAGCTTAGGCAGGCCCAAGACCCAGTACTTC. The V gene is TRBV13, the J gene TRBJ2-5, with unresolved D. Looked up from germline, CDR1 is PRHDT and CDR2 is FYEKMQ (reference sequence). CDR3 size: 13 residues. V lost 0 bases and J lost 6, with 8 bases in between.

J is TRBJ1-2 and V is TRBV6-5, with D perhaps matching TRBD1 (6 bases). From germline, CDR1 is MNHEY and CDR2 SVGAGI. CDR3 length: 13 residues. Trimming pared 9 bases from V and 4 bases from J, leaving 15 bases between. The CDR3 sequence: CASRRGQLYGYTF. CDR3 nucleotide sequence: TGTGCCAGTCGGAGGGGACAACTCTATGGCTACACCTTC.

The genes are TRBV30 and TRBJ2-6; D is unclear. Germline assignment: CDR1 GTSNPN and CDR2 SVGIG (reference sequence). With 2 bases removed from V and 1 base from J, the gap between germline ends came to 3 bases. The CDR3 is made up of 13 amino acids. The CDR3 region has the DNA TGTGCCTGGAGTACGTCTGGGGCCAACGTCCTGACTTTC. This encodes CAWSTSGANVLTF.

The rearrangement links TRBV18 to TRBJ1-2; 7 nucleotides line up with TRBD1. V trimming: 3 bases; J trimming: 4 bases; junction bases outside the gene matches: 5. Germline V lookup: CDR1 KGHSH, CDR2 LQKENI. The CDR3 runs to 14 residues. DNA of the CDR3: TGTGCCAGCTCACCTAAACGGACAGGCTATGGCTACACCTTC. It codes for CASSPKRTGYGYTF.

The chain uses TRBV9 and TRBJ2-2; 9 bases line up with TRBD2. The germline gives CDR1 SGDLS, CDR2 YYNGEE. CDR3 size: 15 residues. J gave up 4 bases and V 0 bases, and 1 base lay outside the gene matches. The CDR3 nucleotides read TGTGCCAGCAGCGTAGAACTAGCGGGCACCGGGGAGCTGTTTTTT. Its translation: CASSVELAGTGELFF.

This rearrangement joins TRBV5-1 to TRBJ1-1; D gene ambiguous. Trimming removed 0 bases at V and 3 bases at J, with 9 bases between. Germline CDR1 reads SGHRS; CDR2 reads YFSETQ. CDR3 size: 14 residues. CDR3 region: CASSLEAGHTEAFF. The CDR3 DNA sequence: TGCGCCAGCAGCTTGGAGGCAGGTCACACTGAAGCTTTCTTT.

This clone has just a few counts. V is TRBV19 and J is TRBJ1-5, with TRBD1 matching 9 bases. After removal of 9 bases from V and 0 bases from J, the junction contained 6 bases not matched to a gene. Germline CDR1 is LNHDA and CDR2 is SQIVND (reference sequence). The CDR3 consists of 15 residues. CDR3 protein: CASGQGQNSNQPQHF. CDR3 bases: TGTGCCAGCGGACAGGGGCAAAATAGCAATCAGCCCCAGCATTTT.

This clone was seen many times. The chain recombines TRBV5-1 with TRBJ2-7; no definite D call. The length of the CDR3 is 13 residues. Germline CDR1 and CDR2: SGHRS and YFSETQ. Trimming shortened V by 0 bases and J by 3 bases, and 7 bases separated the two germline ends. Written as DNA, the CDR3 is TGCGCCAGCAGCTTGGGACCCAACTACGAGCAGTACTTC. Translation: CASSLGPNYEQYF.

V gene TRBV10-3 combines with J gene TRBJ2-3, with 7 bases matching TRBD2. The V gene's germline CDR1 is ENHRY and CDR2 SYGVKD. Unmatched junction bases numbered 24, after V lost 10 bases and J lost 8 bases. This CDR3 spans 17 amino acids. CDR3 amino acids: CATGATSTNPALVTQYF. The CDR3 region has the DNA TGTGCCACCGGCGCGACTAGCACTAACCCGGCACTGGTTACGCAGTATTTT.

The gene calls are TRBV7-9 and TRBJ2-7, with unresolved D. The length of the CDR3 is 15 residues. Trimming pared 1 base from V and 0 bases from J, leaving 10 bases between. CDR1 is SEHNR and CDR2 is FQNEAQ in the germline V gene (reference sequence). CDR3 in amino acids: CASSLGIQSSYEQYF. CDR3 in DNA: TGTGCCAGCAGCTTAGGCATACAGAGCTCCTACGAGCAGTACTTC. Drawing the rest from reference TRBV7-9 and TRBJ2-7, the complete variable domain is DTGVSQNPRHKITKRGQNVTFRCDPISEHNRLYWYRQTLGQGPEFLTYFQNEAQLEKSRLLSDRFSAERPKGSFSTLEIQRTEQGDSAMYLCASSLGIQSSYEQYFGPGTRLTVT.

V and J are TRBV18 and TRBJ1-6; 9 bases align to TRBD1. CDR3 size: 16 residues. Germline V gene lookup returns CDR1 KGHSH and CDR2 LQKENI. Trimming cost V 5 bases and J 6 bases; bases outside gene matches: 8. CDR3 sequence: CASSNTGTGTNSPLHF. The CDR3, as DNA: TGTGCCAGCTCAAACACCGGGACAGGGACTAATTCACCCCTCCACTTT. Drawing the rest from reference TRBV18 and TRBJ1-6, the complete variable domain is NAGVMQNPRHLVRRRGQEARLRCSPMKGHSHVYWYRQLPEEGLKFMVYLQKENIIDESGMPKERFSAEFPKEGPSILRIQQVVRGDSAAYFCASSNTGTGTNSPLHFGNGTRLTVT.

The rearrangement joins TRBV6-1 to TRBJ1-5, with unresolved D. Trimming shortened V by 0 bases and J by 0 bases, and 6 bases separated the two germline ends. The CDR3 extends over 15 amino acids. Germline V gene data show CDR1 as MNHNS and CDR2 as SASEGT. In nucleotides, the CDR3 is TGTGCCAGCAGTGAAGCGACGGGTAGCAATCAGCCCCAGCATTTT. Translating gives CASSEATGSNQPQHF.

On this clone itself: This specimen includes other DNA sequences encoding the same CDR3. The rearrangement uses TRBV6-6 and TRBJ2-2; 8 positions agree with TRBD2. J gave up 7 bases and V 7 bases, and 11 bases lay outside the gene matches. CDR3 length: 15 amino acids. From germline, CDR1 is MNHNY and CDR2 SVGAGI (reference sequence). CDR3 DNA: TGTGCCAGCAATGAGGGCGGGGGGCTGTACGGGGAGCTGTTTTTT. Its translation is CASNEGGGLYGELFF.

This chain uses TRBV19 with TRBJ1-2; perhaps TRBD1 as D (5 bases). The V gene lost 0 bases and the J gene lost 8 bases, with 19 bases spanning the gap. CDR1 and CDR2 from the germline V gene are LNHDA and SQIVND (reference sequence). The CDR3 has 16 amino acids. This CDR3 is CASSIDLIFGQGGYTF. CDR3 DNA: TGTGCCAGTAGTATAGATCTTATCTTTGGGCAGGGAGGCTACACCTTC.

The CDR3 loop reads CASSWGGDTEAFF. CDR3 nucleotide sequence: TGTGCCAGCAGCTGGGGGGGGGACACTGAAGCTTTCTTT. This chain joins TRBV11-2 and TRBJ1-1, with D maybe TRBD1 (5 bases). CDR3 length equals 13 residues. The germline CDR1 and CDR2 sequences are SGHAT and FQNNGV. V lost 4 bases, J lost 3 bases, and 9 bases lay in between.

The chain joins TRBV5-6 to TRBJ1-1, with 8 bases matching TRBD1. J gave up 3 bases and V 6 bases, and 10 bases lay outside the gene matches. CDR1 is SGHDT and CDR2 is YYEEEE in the germline V gene. There are 15 residues in the CDR3. This chain's CDR3 is CASIAQGAYDTEAFF. CDR3 nucleotide sequence: TGTGCCAGCATCGCCCAGGGGGCCTATGACACTGAAGCTTTCTTT.

This sequence joins TRBV4-3 and TRBJ2-5; possible D gene TRBD2, 7 bases. V gave up 2 bases and J gave up 5 bases, with 18 bases separating them. CDR3 length: 16 amino acids. Germline V lookup: CDR1 LGHNA, CDR2 YSLEER. CDR3 sequence: CASSQQKRGAGETQYF. In DNA, the CDR3 is TGCGCCAGCAGCCAACAGAAACGGGGGGCGGGGGAGACCCAGTACTTC.

The J gene is TRBJ2-5, the V gene TRBV5-1, with 7 bases identical to TRBD2. The length of the CDR3 is 15 residues. Germline lookup yields CDR1 SGHRS and CDR2 YFSETQ. Germline trimming cut 2 bases from V and 2 bases from J; bases unmatched to any gene: 6. The CDR3 reads CASSLNPGGQETQYF. In DNA, the CDR3 is TGCGCCAGCAGCTTAAATCCCGGGGGGCAAGAGACCCAGTACTTC.

The chain is built from TRBV10-3 and TRBJ1-2, with a weak D call TRBD1 (5 bases). The ends were cut back, 7 bases at V and 7 bases at J, with 19 bases in the middle. The CDR3 covers 14 residues. Germline V CDR1 and CDR2: ENHRY, SYGVKD. For the CDR3, the DNA is TGTGCCATCATGGATAGCAGGGACCGATCTGGCTACACCTTC. Translated: CAIMDSRDRSGYTF.

This sequence joins TRBV2 and TRBJ2-1; D is perhaps TRBD2 (5 bases). Germline V gives CDR1 SNHLY, CDR2 FYNNEI. The length of the CDR3 is 14 residues. Trimming pared 6 bases from V and 5 bases from J, leaving 14 bases between. This CDR3 is CASSIRTGNNEQFF. The CDR3 nucleotides are TGTGCCAGCAGCATTCGGACTGGGAACAATGAGCAGTTCTTC.

The table lists this clone with a count of one. The rearrangement links TRBV29-1 to TRBJ2-3; D gene uncertain. The CDR3 is 14 amino acids. Trimming removed 4 bases at V and 2 bases at J, with 13 bases between. CDR1 and CDR2 (germline): SQVTM, ANQGSEA. The CDR3 DNA sequence: TGCAGCGTTGCCCCGAGGTCTATCACAGATACGCAGTATTTT. Residues: CSVAPRSITDTQYF.

The chain has TRBV19 and TRBJ2-2; unclear D gene. CDR3 size: 13 residues. Germline values: CDR1 LNHDA, CDR2 SQIVND (reference sequence). V gave up 7 bases and J gave up 1 base, with 7 bases separating them. The CDR3 sequence: CASKPRNTGELFF. The DNA for the CDR3 is TGTGCCAGTAAACCGAGGAACACCGGGGAGCTGTTTTTT.

The V gene is TRBV5-1, the J gene TRBJ2-7; 7 bases are a match to TRBD1. This CDR3 region has 14 residues. V lost 4 bases to trimming and J lost 6 bases; unmatched junction nucleotides: 10. CDR1 is SGHRS, CDR2 YFSETQ, per germline. The CDR3 sequence is CASSRDREGAEQYF. The CDR3 region has the DNA TGCGCCAGCAGCCGCGACAGGGAAGGGGCCGAGCAGTACTTC.

This chain uses TRBV5-1 with TRBJ1-1; D is perhaps TRBD1 (5 bases). Germline loops: CDR1 SGHRS, CDR2 YFSETQ. The CDR3 sequence is 14 residues long. The germline V and J ends were trimmed by 5 bases and 8 bases, with 19 bases remaining between them. The CDR3 coding sequence is TGCGCCAGCAGTCGGTACGGGGCTGAGTCGGAAGCTTTCTTT. Translating gives CASSRYGAESEAFF.